This T cell receptor beta chain was obtained from a study of blood T cells in healthy people across ages. In its sample, this clonotype was seen many times. This CDR3 is 15 amino acids long. The V gene's germline CDR1 is ENHRY and CDR2 SYGVKD. V was pared by 5 bases and J by 5 bases, with 5 bases of the junction left unmatched. Sample-barcoded 5' priming and a J-beta primer mix drove a second PCR of roughly 7 to 11 cycles. TCRdb recomputed calls from the 5' RACE reads with MiXCR, one row per CDR3 protein. The sample holds around 710,000 distinct CDR3 sequences, roughly 41% seen once. The TCR was taken from a woman aged 55-70 years in good health. The specimen was blood. The V gene is TRBV10-3, the J gene TRBJ2-1; 11 positions match TRBD2. DNA of the CDR3: TGTGCCATCAGTCCGACTAGCGGGACTGACAATGAGCAGTTCTTC. Translated: CAISPTSGTDNEQFF.